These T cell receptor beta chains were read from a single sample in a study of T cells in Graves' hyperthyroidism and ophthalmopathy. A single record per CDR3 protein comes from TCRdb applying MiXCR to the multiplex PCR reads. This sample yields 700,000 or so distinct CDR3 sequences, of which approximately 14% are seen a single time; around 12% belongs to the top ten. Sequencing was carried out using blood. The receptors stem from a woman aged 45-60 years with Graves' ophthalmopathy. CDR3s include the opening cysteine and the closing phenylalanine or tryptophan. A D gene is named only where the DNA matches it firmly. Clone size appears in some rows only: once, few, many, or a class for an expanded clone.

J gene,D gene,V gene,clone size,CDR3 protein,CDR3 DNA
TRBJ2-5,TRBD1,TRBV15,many,CATSTLGQGWGETQYF,TGTGCCACCAGCACCTTGGGACAGGGATGGGGAGAGACCCAGTACTTC
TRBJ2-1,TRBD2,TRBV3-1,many,CASSPPLAGGSYNEQFF,TGTGCCAGCAGCCCCCCGCTAGCGGGAGGGTCTTACAATGAGCAGTTCTTC
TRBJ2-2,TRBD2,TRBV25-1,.,CASSARPGLAGVVTGELFF,TGTGCCAGCAGTGCAAGACCGGGACTAGCGGGAGTGGTTACCGGGGAGCTGTTTTTT
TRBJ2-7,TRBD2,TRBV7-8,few,CASSWRTSGSISYEQYF,TGTGCCAGCAGCTGGAGGACTAGCGGGAGTATATCCTACGAGCAGTACTTC
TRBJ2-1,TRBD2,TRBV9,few,CASSPSGRDYNEQFF,TGTGCCAGCAGCCCTAGCGGGAGAGACTACAATGAGCAGTTCTTC
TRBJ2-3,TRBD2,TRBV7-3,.,CASSRTGLASTDTQYF,TGTGCCAGCAGCAGAACCGGACTAGCGAGCACAGATACGCAGTATTTT
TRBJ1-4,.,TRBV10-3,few,CAISKTGLNEKLFF,TGTGCCATCAGTAAAACAGGGCTAAATGAAAAACTGTTTTTT
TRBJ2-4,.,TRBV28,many,CASSWGLGQNKNIQYF,TGTGCCAGCAGTTGGGGGTTGGGACAAAATAAAAACATTCAGTACTTC
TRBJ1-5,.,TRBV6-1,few,CASSTQSFNQPQHF,TGTGCCAGCAGTACCCAGAGTTTCAATCAGCCCCAGCATTTT
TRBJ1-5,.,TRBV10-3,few,CAISEPGGNQPQHF,TGTGCCATCAGTGAACCAGGGGGCAATCAGCCCCAGCATTTT
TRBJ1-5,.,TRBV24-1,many,CATSDLVRLSNQPQHF,TGTGCCACCAGTGATTTAGTACGCCTTAGCAATCAGCCCCAGCATTTT
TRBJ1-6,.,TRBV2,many,CASSEAMGIGNSPLHF,TGTGCCAGCAGTGAAGCTATGGGGATAGGTAATTCACCCCTCCACTTT
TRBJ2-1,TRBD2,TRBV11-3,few,CASSRGTTSYNEQFF,TGTGCCAGCAGCCGGGGGACTACTTCCTACAATGAGCAGTTCTTC
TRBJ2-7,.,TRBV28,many,CASSRIGRGPYEQYF,TGTGCCAGCAGCCGAATCGGCAGGGGCCCCTACGAGCAGTACTTC
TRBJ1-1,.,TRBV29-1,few,CSVVSGSMNTEAFF,TGCAGCGTTGTATCTGGCAGTATGAACACTGAAGCTTTCTTT
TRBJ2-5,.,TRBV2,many,CATGGETQYF,TGTGCCACAGGGGGGGAGACCCAGTACTTC
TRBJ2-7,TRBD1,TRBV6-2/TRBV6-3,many,CASSLRTGDYEQYF,TGTGCCAGCAGCCTCCGGACAGGAGACTACGAGCAGTACTTC
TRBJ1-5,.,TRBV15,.,CATSRTRQNSNQPQHF,TGTGCCACCAGCAGAACTAGACAGAATAGCAATCAGCCCCAGCATTTT
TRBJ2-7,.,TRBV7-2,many,CASSLDQGPYEQYF,TGTGCCAGCAGCTTAGATCAGGGACCCTACGAGCAGTACTTC
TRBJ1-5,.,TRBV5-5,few,CASSPHGERDQPQHF,TGTGCCAGCAGCCCACACGGGGAGAGGGATCAGCCCCAGCATTTT
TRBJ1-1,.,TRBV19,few,CASSIFPENTEAFF,TGTGCCAGTAGTATATTCCCCGAGAACACTGAAGCTTTCTTT
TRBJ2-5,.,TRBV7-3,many,CASSLTGRGETQYF,TGTGCCAGCAGCTTAACGGGCAGGGGTGAGACCCAGTACTTC
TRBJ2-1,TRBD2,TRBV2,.,CASIPGSGSLNEQFF,TGTGCCAGCATTCCCGGTAGCGGGAGTTTAAATGAGCAGTTCTTC
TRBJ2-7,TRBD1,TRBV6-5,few,CASSYGDSRARGEQYF,TGTGCCAGCAGTTACGGGGACAGTAGGGCTAGAGGCGAGCAGTACTTC
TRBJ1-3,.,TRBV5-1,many,CASRLSSGNTIYF,TGCGCCAGCAGGCTCTCCTCTGGAAACACCATATATTTT
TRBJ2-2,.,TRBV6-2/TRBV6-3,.,CASINRDLDLNTGELFF,TGTGCCAGCATAAATCGGGATTTAGATCTAAACACCGGGGAGCTGTTTTTT
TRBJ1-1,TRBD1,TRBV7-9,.,CASSLGTGAYKEGAFF,TGTGCCAGCAGCTTAGGGACAGGGGCATACAAAGAGGGAGCTTTCTTT
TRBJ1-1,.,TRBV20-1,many,CSAREEGDTEAFF,TGCAGTGCTAGGGAAGAGGGGGACACTGAAGCTTTCTTT
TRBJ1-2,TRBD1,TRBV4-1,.,CASSQDHRTGVDGYTF,TGCGCCAGCAGCCAAGATCACCGGACAGGGGTTGATGGCTACACCTTC
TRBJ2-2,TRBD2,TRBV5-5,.,CASSPNPTSGSYTGELFF,TGTGCCAGCAGCCCCAACCCTACTAGCGGGAGTTACACCGGGGAGCTGTTTTTT
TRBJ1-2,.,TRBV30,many,CAWSVDRVGGYTF,TGTGCCTGGAGTGTAGACAGAGTTGGTGGCTACACCTTC
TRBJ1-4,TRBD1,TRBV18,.,CASSPRTGEKLFF,TGTGCCAGCTCACCTAGGACAGGCGAAAAACTGTTTTTT